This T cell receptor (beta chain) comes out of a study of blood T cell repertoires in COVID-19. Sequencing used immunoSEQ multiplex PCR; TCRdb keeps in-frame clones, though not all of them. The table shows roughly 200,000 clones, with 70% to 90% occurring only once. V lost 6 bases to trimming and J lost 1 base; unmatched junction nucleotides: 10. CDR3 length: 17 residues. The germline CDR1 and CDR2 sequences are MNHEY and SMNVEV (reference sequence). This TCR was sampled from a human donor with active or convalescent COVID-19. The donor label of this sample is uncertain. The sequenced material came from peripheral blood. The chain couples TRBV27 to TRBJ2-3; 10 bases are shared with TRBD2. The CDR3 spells CASSELPSGGGTDTQYF. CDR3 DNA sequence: TGTGCCAGCAGCGAACTTCCAAGCGGGGGGGGCACAGATACGCAGTATTTT.